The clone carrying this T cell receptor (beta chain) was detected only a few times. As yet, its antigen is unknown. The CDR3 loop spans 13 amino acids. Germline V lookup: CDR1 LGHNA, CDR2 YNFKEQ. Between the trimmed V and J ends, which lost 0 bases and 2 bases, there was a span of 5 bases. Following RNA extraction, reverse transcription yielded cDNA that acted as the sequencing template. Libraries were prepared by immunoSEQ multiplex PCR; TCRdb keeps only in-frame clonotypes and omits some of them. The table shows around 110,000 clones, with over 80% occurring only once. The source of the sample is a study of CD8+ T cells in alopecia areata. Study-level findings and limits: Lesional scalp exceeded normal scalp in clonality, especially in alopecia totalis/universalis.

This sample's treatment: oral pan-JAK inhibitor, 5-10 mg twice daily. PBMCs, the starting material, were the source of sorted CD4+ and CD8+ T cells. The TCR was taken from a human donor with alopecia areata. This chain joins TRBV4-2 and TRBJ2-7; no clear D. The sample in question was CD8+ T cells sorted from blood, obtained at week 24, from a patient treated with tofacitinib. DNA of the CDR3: TGTGCCAGCAGCCAAGATTTTCCCTACGAGCAGTACTTC. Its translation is CASSQDFPYEQYF.